This TCR beta chain was recovered during a study of identical twins. Via MiXCR, TCRdb re-called the 5' RACE reads, giving one row per CDR3 protein. This table has hundreds of thousands of distinct CDR3 sequences, around 6% appearing once. This clonotype was observed at least ten times. The antigen remains undetermined. General study findings and limits: Invariant MAIT and iNKT cells may have partly biased zero-insertion analyses.

V lost 3 bases to trimming and J lost 5 bases; unmatched junction nucleotides: 6. The CDR3 loop spans 16 amino acids. Germline V gives CDR1 SGHRS, CDR2 YFSETQ. The chain is built from TRBV5-1 and TRBJ2-1; 12 nucleotides match TRBD2. The receptor's source is a man in his late teens or twenties in good health. The specimen was naive T cells sorted from blood. The CDR3 protein is CASSSHLAGGDNEQFF. CDR3 bases: TGCGCCAGCAGCTCCCATCTAGCGGGAGGGGACAATGAGCAGTTCTTC. The variable domain in full, completed from reference TRBV5-1 and TRBJ2-1, reads KAGVTQTPRYLIKTRGQQVTLSCSPISGHRSVSWYQQTPGQGLQFLFEYFSETQRNKGNFPGRFSGRQFSNSRSEMNVSTLELGDSALYLCASSSHLAGGDNEQFFGPGTRLTVL.